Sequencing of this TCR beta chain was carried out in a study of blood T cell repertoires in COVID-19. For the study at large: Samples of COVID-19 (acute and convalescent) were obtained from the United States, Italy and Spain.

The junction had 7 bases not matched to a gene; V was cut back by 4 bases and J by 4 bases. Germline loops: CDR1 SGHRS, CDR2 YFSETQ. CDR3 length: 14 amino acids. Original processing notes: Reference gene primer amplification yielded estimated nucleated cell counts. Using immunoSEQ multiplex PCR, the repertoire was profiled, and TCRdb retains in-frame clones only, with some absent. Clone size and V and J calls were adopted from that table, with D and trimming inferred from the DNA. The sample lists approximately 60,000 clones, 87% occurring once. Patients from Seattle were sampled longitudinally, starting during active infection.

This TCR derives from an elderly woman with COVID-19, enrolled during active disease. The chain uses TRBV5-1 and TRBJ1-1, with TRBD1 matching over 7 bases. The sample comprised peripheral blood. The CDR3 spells CASSGRGQFTEAFF. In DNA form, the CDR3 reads TGCGCCAGCAGCGGCCGGGGACAGTTCACTGAAGCTTTCTTT.